This paragraph reports one T cell receptor beta chain. Antigen: not known. The V gene lost 5 bases and the J gene lost 2 bases, with 12 bases spanning the gap. The CDR3 extends over 14 amino acids. CDR1 is SGHTA and CDR2 is FQGTGA in the germline V gene. This specimen belongs to a study of T cell responses to AZD1222 COVID-19 vaccine. General study results and limits: AZD1222 recipients seropositive at baseline numbered only five or six. Spike-specific TCR repertoires showed rising breadth and depth after two AZD1222 doses.

Measured with immunoSEQ multiplex PCR; TCRdb has only the in-frame clones, and not every one. The sample records approximately 150,000 clones, roughly 92% being singletons. The TCR was taken from an adult in good health. Source: peripheral blood, taken on day 0 of AZD1222 vaccination. The genes are TRBV7-3 and TRBJ1-2; no firm D call. The CDR3 DNA sequence: TGTGCCAGCAGCCCCGGGCCCGGGAACTATGGCTACACCTTC. Translating it yields CASSPGPGNYGYTF.